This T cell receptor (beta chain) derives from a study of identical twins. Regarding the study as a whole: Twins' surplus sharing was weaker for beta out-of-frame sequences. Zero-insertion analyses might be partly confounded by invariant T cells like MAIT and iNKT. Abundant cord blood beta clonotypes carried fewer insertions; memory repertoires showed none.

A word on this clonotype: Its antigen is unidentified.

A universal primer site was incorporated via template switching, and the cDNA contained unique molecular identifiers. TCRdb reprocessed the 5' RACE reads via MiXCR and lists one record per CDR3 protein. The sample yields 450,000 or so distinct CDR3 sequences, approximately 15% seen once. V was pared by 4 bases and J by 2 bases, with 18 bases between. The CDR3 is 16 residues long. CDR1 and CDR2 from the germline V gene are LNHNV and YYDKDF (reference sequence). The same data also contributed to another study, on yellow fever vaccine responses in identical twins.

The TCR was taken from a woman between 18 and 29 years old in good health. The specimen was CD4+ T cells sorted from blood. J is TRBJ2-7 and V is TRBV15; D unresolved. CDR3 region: CATSTILRDTPYEQYF. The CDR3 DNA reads TGTGCCACCAGCACTATTCTTCGCGACACCCCCTACGAGCAGTACTTC.